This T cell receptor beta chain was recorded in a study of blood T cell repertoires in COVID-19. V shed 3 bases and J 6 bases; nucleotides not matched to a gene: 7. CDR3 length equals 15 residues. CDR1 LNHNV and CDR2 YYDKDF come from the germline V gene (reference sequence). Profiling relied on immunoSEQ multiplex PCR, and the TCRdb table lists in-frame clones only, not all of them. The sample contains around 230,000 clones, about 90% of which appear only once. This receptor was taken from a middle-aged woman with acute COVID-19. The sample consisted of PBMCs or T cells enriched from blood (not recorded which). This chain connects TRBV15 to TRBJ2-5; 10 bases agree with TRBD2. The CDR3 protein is CATSSRTSGIQTQYF. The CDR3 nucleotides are TGTGCCACCAGCAGTCGCACTAGCGGGATACAGACCCAGTACTTC.